These T cell receptor beta chains were read from a single sample in a study of T-cell reconstitution after alpha-beta-depleted transplantation in children. TCRdb re-called the PCR reads through MiXCR, storing one row per CDR3 protein. Of about 640,000 distinct CDR3 sequences in the sample, roughly 13% were seen once. Sequencing used PBMCs, mostly from graft donor cells, obtained 360 days after TCRalphabeta/CD19-depleted stem cell transplant. The receptors originated from a male patient between 10 and 17 years old who had a stem cell transplant for acute myeloid leukemia, so the T cells may come from the graft donor. Each CDR3 is given with its conserved first and last residue. Each record gives: clone size, J gene, V gene, D gene, CDR3 DNA, CDR3 protein. A D gene is named only where the DNA matches it firmly. Rows may omit the clone size; those that give it use once, few, many or a size class.

many	TRBJ2-1	TRBV14	TRBD1	TGTGCCAGCAGCCAAGACGGAACAGGGGGAAGCTACAATGAGCAGTTCTTC	CASSQDGTGGSYNEQFF
.	TRBJ2-1	TRBV13	TRBD2	TGTGCCAGCAGCCGAGGACTAGCGGGACATGGGGTTTACAATGAGCAGTTCTTC	CASSRGLAGHGVYNEQFF
many	TRBJ2-3	TRBV24-1	.	TGTGCCACCAGTGACCCGGGCTCGCCCACAGATACGCAGTATTTT	CATSDPGSPTDTQYF
.	TRBJ2-1	TRBV20-1	.	TGCAGTGCTAGAGATCGAAGCCTAGCCTACAATGAGCAGTTCTTC	CSARDRSLAYNEQFF
many	TRBJ2-2	TRBV29-1	.	TGCAGCGTGGGTTACACCGGGGAGCTGTTTTTT	CSVGYTGELFF
.	TRBJ2-5	TRBV4-2	.	TGTGCCAGCAGCCAAGATCCGGGGGGCTGGGGGCAAGAGACCCAGTACTTC	CASSQDPGGWGQETQYF
.	TRBJ2-5	TRBV20-1	.	TGCAGTGCTAGAATTTCACCGTACCAAGAGACCCAGTACTTC	CSARISPYQETQYF
.	TRBJ2-5	TRBV23-1	.	TGCGCCAGCAGTCAACCCCCGACTGTCCAAGAGACCCAGTACTTC	CASSQPPTVQETQYF
few	TRBJ1-1	TRBV5-1	.	TGCGCCAGCAGCTGGGAATGGGACACTGAAGCTTTCTTT	CASSWEWDTEAFF
.	TRBJ2-1	TRBV20-1	.	TGCAGTGCTAGCCGGCCTACTCGGAATGAGCAGTTCTTC	CSASRPTRNEQFF
.	TRBJ2-7	TRBV20-1	.	TGCAGTGCCCCTCCCGGGAACAGGCTTCCCTACGAGCAGTACTTC	CSAPPGNRLPYEQYF
.	TRBJ1-2	TRBV6-5	.	TGTGCCAGCAGTTACTCTTCCGGTTTGACAGTTTGGGATGGCTACACCTTC	CASSYSSGLTVWDGYTF
.	TRBJ2-2	TRBV9	.	TGTGCCAGCAGCCTGCCTCCGATACCTGGCGAGCTGTTTTTT	CASSLPPIPGELFF
few	TRBJ2-7	TRBV7-6	TRBD2	TGTGCCAGCAGCTTAGTCGGGACTAGCGGGATTAGGTACGAGCAGTACTTC	CASSLVGTSGIRYEQYF
.	TRBJ2-3	TRBV4-2	.	TGTGCCAGCAGCCAAGTTAGAGGGTGGCGCACAGATACGCAGTATTTT	CASSQVRGWRTDTQYF
.	TRBJ1-1	TRBV18	.	TGTGCCAGCTCACCCGAAATTTCAGGGAACACTGAAGCTTTCTTT	CASSPEISGNTEAFF
few	TRBJ1-5	TRBV12-3/TRBV12-4	.	TGTGCCAGCAGTTTTAAGGTCCGTGGCAATCAGCCCCAGCATTTT	CASSFKVRGNQPQHF
.	TRBJ2-3	TRBV5-4	.	TGTGCCAGCAGCTTGGGTTGGACAGATACGCAGTATTTT	CASSLGWTDTQYF
.	TRBJ1-6	TRBV15	TRBD1	TGTGCCACCTTGTCGGAGGGGGCTCGTCGGACCCTCCACTTT	CATLSEGARRTLHF
many	TRBJ2-3	TRBV28	TRBD1	TGTGCCAGCAGCCCCCGGGACAGTTGGTATAAGGCAGATACGCAGTATTTT	CASSPRDSWYKADTQYF
few	TRBJ2-5	TRBV5-1	TRBD1	TGCGCCAGCAGCCCTAACAGGGGAGAAGAGACCCAGTACTTC	CASSPNRGEETQYF
many	TRBJ2-1	TRBV12-3/TRBV12-4	.	TGTGCCAGCAGTTTAAGGGCCCTCCATTACAATGAGCAGTTCTTC	CASSLRALHYNEQFF
few	TRBJ2-7	TRBV29-1	TRBD2	TGCAGCGTCGGACTAGCCCAGACCTACGAGCAGTACTTC	CSVGLAQTYEQYF
.	TRBJ2-7	TRBV23-1	TRBD1	TGCGCCAGCATGGGACAGGGTTCTTTC	CASMGQGSF
few	TRBJ2-4	TRBV18	.	TGTGCCAGCTCACCTGGTTTGGTCCGACCTAAAAACATTCAGTACTTC	CASSPGLVRPKNIQYF
few	TRBJ2-7	TRBV28	TRBD1	TGTGCCAGCAGCTCCACAGGGGCTCCACTCTACGAGCAGTACTTC	CASSSTGAPLYEQYF
many	TRBJ2-1	TRBV6-5	.	TGTGCCAGCAGTTACTCGGGCAATGAGCAGTTCTTC	CASSYSGNEQFF
many	TRBJ2-5	TRBV7-3	TRBD2	TGTGCCAGCAGCCTCGGACTAGCGGGAGGGCCTCAGGAGACCCAGTACTTC	CASSLGLAGGPQETQYF
few	TRBJ2-4	TRBV21-1	.	TGTGCCAGCAGCCGACATTTGAGGTTCCCCGACGGCACCAGGGCCAAAAACATTCAGTACTTC	CASSRHLRFPDGTRAKNIQYF
.	TRBJ2-1	TRBV29-1	.	TGCAGCGGAGGCAGGGTTGATGAGCAGTTCTTC	CSGGRVDEQFF
once	TRBJ1-2	TRBV5-6	.	TGTGCCAGCAGCTTAGGAGGGACCCATGGCTACACCTTC	CASSLGGTHGYTF
few	TRBJ2-1	TRBV6-1	TRBD2	TGTGCCAGCAACCTACTAGCGGGAGTCCGTAATGAGCAGTTCTTC	CASNLLAGVRNEQFF
.	TRBJ2-1	TRBV20-1	.	TGCAGTGCTAGAGATTGGAGCTCCTACAATGAGCAGTTCTTC	CSARDWSSYNEQFF
few	TRBJ2-1	TRBV30	.	TGTGCCTGGAGTGCTGCTAATGAGCAGTTCTTC	CAWSAANEQFF
few	TRBJ1-5	TRBV7-9	TRBD1	TGTGCCAGCAGCCAGGAAACAGGGGGAGGTCAGCCCCAGCATTTT	CASSQETGGGQPQHF
few	TRBJ2-3	TRBV5-6	TRBD1	TGTGCCAGCAGCACAATAAGGAGGACAGGGGGCGCCGCAGATACGCAGTATTTT	CASSTIRRTGGAADTQYF
.	TRBJ2-6	TRBV7-2	.	TGTGCCAGCAGCTCTCGAAGATCGGGGGCCAACGTCCTGACTTTC	CASSSRRSGANVLTF
.	TRBJ2-1	TRBV5-1	.	TGCGCCAGCAGCCATGGCCTCGTGGGGGCTAGCGGTAATGAGCAGTTCTTC	CASSHGLVGASGNEQFF
many	TRBJ2-1	TRBV18	TRBD2	TGTGCCAGCTCACCACCCTCGACTAGCGGAGCCTACAATGAGCAGTTCTTC	CASSPPSTSGAYNEQFF
.	TRBJ2-3	TRBV7-8	.	TGTGCCAGCAGCTTTCGGGCCCAAGATACGCAGTATTTT	CASSFRAQDTQYF
.	TRBJ2-7	TRBV6-2/TRBV6-3	TRBD2	TGTGCCAGCAGTCGACTAGCGCGATTCGAGCAGTACTTC	CASSRLARFEQYF
many	TRBJ1-5	TRBV5-1	.	TGCGCCAGCAGCTTGGATAGGGGAGGCAATCAGCCCCAGCATTTT	CASSLDRGGNQPQHF
.	TRBJ2-1	TRBV6-2/TRBV6-3	.	TGTGCCAGCAGCACACTTCTCTATGAGCAGTTCTTC	CASSTLLYEQFF
.	TRBJ2-7	TRBV29-1	.	TGCAGCGTTGAGTTGGCGCGGCCCTACGAGCAGTACTTC	CSVELARPYEQYF
few	TRBJ1-4	TRBV20-1	.	TGCAGTGCTCCCCCGGGTGGAGCTAATGAAAAACTGTTTTTT	CSAPPGGANEKLFF
few	TRBJ2-7	TRBV5-1	TRBD1	TGCGCCAGCAGCCCGGGACAGGGTATGGTCTTATACGAGCAGTACTTC	CASSPGQGMVLYEQYF
many	TRBJ2-5	TRBV4-3	.	TGCGCCAGCAGCCCGACTGAAGGAGAGACCCAGTACTTC	CASSPTEGETQYF
few	TRBJ2-1	TRBV25-1	.	TGTGCCAGCAGTGAATGCCCGGGACTCCGATGTGAGCAGTTCTTC	CASSECPGLRCEQFF